Listed here are 8 T cell receptor beta chains from one sample, sequenced in a study of blood T cell repertoires in COVID-19 (dated by TCRdb to about 2020). Library method: the immunoSEQ multiplex PCR assay. This immuneACCESS table, as held by TCRdb, lists in-frame sequences with V and J called but not all clones. Of the missing ones, under half trace to an unresolved V gene in checked studies; the others have no known cause. The sample table records around 150,000 clones; approximately 90% of these occur just once. Approximately 2.2% of the sample goes to the ten largest clones. The sequenced sample was peripheral blood. Receptors were obtained from a young man with acute or convalescent COVID-19.

The J gene is TRBJ1-2, the V gene TRBV5-4; 8 bases line up with TRBD1. Germline CDR1 SGHNT, CDR2 YYREEE (reference sequence). V shed 4 bases, J shed 8 bases, and the junction held 10 bases outside the gene matches. CDR3 size: 14 residues. CDR3 residues: CASSVTGESEGYTF. CDR3 DNA: TGTGCCAGCAGCGTGACAGGGGAGTCGGAAGGCTACACCTTC.

The chain joins TRBV24-1 to TRBJ1-2, with no clear D. From germline, CDR1 is KGHDR and CDR2 SFDVKD. Trimming cost V 8 bases and J 7 bases, with 10 bases left between them. This CDR3 region has 11 residues. The CDR3 region has the DNA TGTGCCACCAAATTTGCCGGTGGCTACACCTTC. Its protein product is CATKFAGGYTF.

The rearrangement uses TRBV13 and TRBJ2-3; 12 nucleotides match TRBD2. The V segment lost 5 bases and the J segment 5 bases; nucleotides outside the gene matches: 11. The CDR3 is made up of 17 amino acids. CDR1 is PRHDT, CDR2 FYEKMQ, per germline (reference sequence). CDR3 DNA sequence: TGTGCCAGCAGCACTACTAGCGGGAGGACCACGGGAGATACGCAGTATTTT. It encodes CASSTTSGRTTGDTQYF.

The CDR3 protein is CASSLNQGPDNQPQHF. In DNA, the CDR3 is TGCGCCAGCAGCTTAAACCAGGGGCCAGACAATCAGCCCCAGCATTTT. V usage is TRBV5-1 and J usage is TRBJ1-5; a weak D match, TRBD1 (6 bases). The CDR3 is made up of 16 amino acids. V lost 2 bases to trimming and J lost 3 bases, with 15 bases between them. Germline-derived CDR1 and CDR2 are SGHRS and YFSETQ.

J is TRBJ1-1 and V is TRBV6-6; 10 nucleotides align to TRBD1. Trimming cost V 0 bases and J 10 bases; bases outside gene matches: 2. The germline CDR1 and CDR2 sequences are MNHNY and SVGAGI (reference sequence). This CDR3 comprises 13 residues. Here the CDR3 reads CASSYSTGGLAFF. CDR3 bases: TGTGCCAGCAGTTACTCGACAGGGGGCTTAGCTTTCTTT.

The rearrangement joins TRBV19 to TRBJ1-5, with D perhaps matching TRBD1 (5 bases). The V end lost 9 bases, the J end lost 2 bases, and 14 bases lay between the germline ends. Germline CDR1 LNHDA, CDR2 SQIVND (reference sequence). The CDR3 is 14 amino acids. The DNA of the CDR3 is TGTGCCAGCACTACTTGGGGGGGCAATCAGCCCCAGCATTTT. It encodes CASTTWGGNQPQHF.

The rearrangement joins TRBV19 to TRBJ2-5; 7 nucleotides line up with TRBD1. CDR1 is LNHDA and CDR2 is SQIVND in the germline V gene (reference sequence). The CDR3 consists of 14 residues. Losses at the gene ends were 6 bases for V and 2 bases for J; bases not matched to a gene: 6. The CDR3 coding sequence is TGTGCCAGTAGCAATCGACAGGGTCAAGAGACCCAGTACTTC. Its translation is CASSNRQGQETQYF.

This chain links TRBV4-1 with TRBJ1-5; TRBD1 is a possible D gene (6 bases). The CDR3 totals 16 residues. CDR1 is MGHRA, CDR2 YSYEKL, per germline. V shed 0 bases and J shed 3 bases, with 12 bases lying between them. The CDR3 DNA reads as TGCGCCAGCAGCCAAGACCCTGCAGGGGTCAATCAGCCCCAGCATTTT. It codes for CASSQDPAGVNQPQHF.